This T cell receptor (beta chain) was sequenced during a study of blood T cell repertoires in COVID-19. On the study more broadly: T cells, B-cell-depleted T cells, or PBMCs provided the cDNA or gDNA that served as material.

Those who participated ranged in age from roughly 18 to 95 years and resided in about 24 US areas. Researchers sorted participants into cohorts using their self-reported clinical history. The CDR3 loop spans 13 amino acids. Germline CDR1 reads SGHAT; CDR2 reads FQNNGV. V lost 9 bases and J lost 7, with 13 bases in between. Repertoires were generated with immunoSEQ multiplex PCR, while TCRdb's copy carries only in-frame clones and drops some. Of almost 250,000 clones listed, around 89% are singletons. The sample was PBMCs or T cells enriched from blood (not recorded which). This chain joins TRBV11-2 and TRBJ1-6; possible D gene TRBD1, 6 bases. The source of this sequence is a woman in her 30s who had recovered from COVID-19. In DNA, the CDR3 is TGTGCCAGTATCAGGACAGCGAATTCACCCCTCCACTTT. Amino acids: CASIRTANSPLHF.